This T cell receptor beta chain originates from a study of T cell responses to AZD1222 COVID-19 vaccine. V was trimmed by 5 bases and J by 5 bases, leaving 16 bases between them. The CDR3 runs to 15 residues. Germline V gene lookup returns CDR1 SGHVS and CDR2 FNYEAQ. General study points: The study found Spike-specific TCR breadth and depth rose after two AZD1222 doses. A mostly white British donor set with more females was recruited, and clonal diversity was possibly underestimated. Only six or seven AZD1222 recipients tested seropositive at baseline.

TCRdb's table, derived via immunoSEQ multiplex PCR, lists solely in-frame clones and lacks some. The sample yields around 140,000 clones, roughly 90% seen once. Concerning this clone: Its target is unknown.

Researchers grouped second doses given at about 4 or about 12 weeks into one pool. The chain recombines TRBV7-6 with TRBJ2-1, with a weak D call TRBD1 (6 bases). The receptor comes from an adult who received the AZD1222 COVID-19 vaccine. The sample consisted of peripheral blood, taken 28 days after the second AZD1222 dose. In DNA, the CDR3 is TGTGCCAGCAGCCCCCCCGGGACAAATCACAATGAGCAGTTCTTC. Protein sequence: CASSPPGTNHNEQFF. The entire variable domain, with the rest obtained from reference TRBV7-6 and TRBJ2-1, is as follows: GAGVSQSPRYKVTKRGQDVALRCDPISGHVSLYWYRQALGQGPEFLTYFNYEAQQDKSGLPNDRFSAERPEGSISTLTIQRTEQRDSAMYRCASSPPGTNHNEQFFGPGTRLTVL.